Here is one T cell receptor beta chain with its context. Its target is not known. TCR beta CDR3 region amplification was performed from RNA transcripts. The TCR CDR3 first-round RT-PCR relied on the HTBI primer set. MiXCR, applied by TCRdb to the multiplex PCR reads, yields one record per CDR3 protein. The profile shows about 260,000 distinct CDR3 sequences, less than 30% of them singletons. The germline gives CDR1 LGHNT, CDR2 FRNRAP. The CDR3 contains 14 residues. V shed 0 bases, J shed 6 bases, and the junction held 2 bases outside the gene matches. This sample stems from a study of T cells in Graves' hyperthyroidism and ophthalmopathy. The study, taken as a whole, reports: A 13 V-J model separated ophthalmopathy from stable hyperthyroidism. Ophthalmopathy, as predicted by the model, came a median approximately 5.9 months after the prediction. Blood also carried most thyroid clonotypes expanded above 0.001.

Blood was obtained at the first hyperthyroidism diagnosis, which preceded any ophthalmopathy symptoms. The TCR originated in a man aged 40-50 years with Graves' hyperthyroidism that later progressed to Graves' ophthalmopathy. The chain has TRBV12-5 and TRBJ1-5; 7 positions agree with TRBD1. The specimen sequenced was blood. In nucleotides, the CDR3 is TGTGCTAGTGGTTTGGTGCAGGGGGGTCAGCCCCAGCATTTT. Translated: CASGLVQGGQPQHF. The full variable domain, its missing parts supplied by reference TRBV12-5 and TRBJ1-5, is DARVTQTPRHKVTEMGQEVTMRCQPILGHNTVFWYRQTMMQGLELLAYFRNRAPLDDSGMPKDRFSAEMPDATLATLKIQPSEPRDSAVYFCASGLVQGGQPQHFGDGTRLSIL.